This T cell receptor beta chain was retrieved from a study of cytomegalovirus exposure and HLA in healthy donors (TCRdb year 2017). With regard to the full study: A later analysis indicated that the 120 validation repertoires were generated on the platform also employed for the approximately 690 repertoires of the first cohort. The aim of the study was to test whether cataloging public T cell receptors could identify signatures of past pathogen exposure. Besides the first cohort of roughly 700 subjects, a separate validation cohort made up of about 120 different subjects was used. To predict cytomegalovirus infection status, the study combined high-throughput TCR immunosequencing, statistical association of individual TCRs with disease status, and machine learning. What the work shows at the level of the full study, not this receptor alone: Three of the identified cytomegalovirus-associated TCR beta chains were confirmed in vitro to be specific for cytomegalovirus antigens. The classifier was reported to diagnose cytomegalovirus status with high specificity and sensitivity in both the original cohort and the validation cohort. The study listed approximately 160 TCR beta chains as associated with cytomegalovirus. Most TCR sequences were seen in very few donors, while some public TCRs were found in many individuals. A later analysis had no HLA typing for the validation cohort, so co-occurrence there was scored across all 130 or so repertoires. Of the cluster scores, 85% to 95% were above 0 in a later analysis, which found that TCRs clustered in the first cohort also tended to co-occur in the 120 or so validation repertoires. The authors suggested that the approach could potentially be generalized to other disease states and immunological phenotypes.

The library was obtained by the immunoSEQ multiplex PCR assay. The authors processed their data as follows. A statistical classification framework was developed to diagnose cytomegalovirus status using the catalog of TCR beta chain sequences. In its TCRdb copy, this immuneACCESS table keeps in-frame sequences only and misses some clones. Where compared with another copy, unresolved V genes explain less than half of these, and the others have no known cause. V and J calls and clone size are as listed in that table; D and trimming were resolved from the DNA. The sample table contains 110,000 or so clones; only one count was recorded for about 85% of them. The ten largest clonotypes hold 3% of the sample. Worth noting for this clone: Its antigen is unknown. No much larger clone exists at a distance of one base, and base qualities are not known.

The germline V and J ends show losses of 8 bases and 4 bases respectively, and no gene match explains 9 bases of the junction. CDR1 and CDR2, per the germline V gene, are SNHLY and FYNNEI. Including the terminal cysteine and phenylalanine, the CDR3 comprises 15 residues. CDR3 DNA is the only sequence kept; it has 45 bases, read in frame from the first base. The donors belonged to the validation cohort of 90 to 150 subjects, which was separate from the approximately 680-subject first cohort. The sequence was obtained from a woman younger than 35 in good health and CMV-seronegative. The sample consisted of PBMCs. This sequence uses TRBV2 and TRBJ2-3, with 10 bases matching TRBD2. The DNA sequence is TGTGCCAGCTTCCAAGCGGGGGGGCCTTCAGATACGCAGTATTTT. Its coded protein is CASFQAGGPSDTQYF.